This T cell receptor beta chain is from a study of beta chain features in type 1 diabetes. Overall study: All of the samples together had around 110,000,000 sorted cells examined. Regarding the study as a whole: For patients and controls alike, PCR might favor shorter templates to the same degree.

This clone was seen a handful of times. Its antigen is not identified. Per the germline V gene, CDR1 is SEHNR and CDR2 is FQNEAQ (reference sequence). V lost 5 bases to trimming and J lost 4 bases; unmatched junction nucleotides: 8. This CDR3 comprises 16 residues. Investigators reverse transcribed all isolated RNA, so they sequenced expressed TCRB transcripts. Profiled with immunoSEQ multiplex PCR; TCRdb holds only in-frame clones, not every one. The sample carries approximately 160,000 clones, around 8.5% recorded once. The chain combines TRBV7-9 with TRBJ2-2; TRBD2 matches 9 bases. The clonotype originates from a man aged 18 to 30 in good health. Sequenced input: central memory CD4+ T cells from blood. Here the CDR3 reads CASSPLAGVSTGELFF. The CDR3 region has the DNA TGTGCCAGCAGCCCCTTAGCGGGAGTGAGCACCGGGGAGCTGTTTTTT.